Detailed here is one TCR beta chain. This clonotype was seen ten or more times. It has no known antigen specificity. No base-level quality is on record; no much larger clone is a single base apart. A case-control design nested within a healthcare worker cohort in London, UK, was used, with weekly nasopharyngeal swab PCR tests and blood sampling performed. Healthcare workers were recruited during the week of the UK lockdown, between 23 and 31 March 2020, and followed weekly for up to roughly 15 weeks. The data were taken from a study of early T cells in non-severe SARS-CoV-2 infection (dated by TCRdb to 2020 to 2022). Some background on the complete study: Bulk RNA from unsorted whole blood was used for TCR sequencing, so alpha and beta chains could not be paired. Overall results and qualifications from the work: VDJdb matching was skewed toward anti-spike CD8 responses and likely underestimated virus-specific expansions by missing private and CD4 specificities.

V sheds 9 bases and J sheds 3 bases, leaving 17 bases between their ends. Reading the germline V gene gives CDR1 KGHDR and CDR2 SFDVKD. Reading from cysteine to phenylalanine, the CDR3 counts 14 amino acids. The read is trimmed to its CDR3 DNA, 42 bases read in frame from base 1. Library prep was done by 5' RACE. TCRdb shows the sequencer as NextSeq 500. Unique molecular identifiers were attached to individual cDNA molecules in the TCR library protocol so that sequencing error and PCR bias could be corrected. Sequencing covered both TCR alpha and beta chains, and within each sample the abundances of alpha and beta sequences were tightly co-correlated. The authors processed their data as follows. V gene, J gene and CDR3 annotation of TCR sequences was performed with Decombinator V4. Expanded TCRs were defined as changing significantly between any two time points under a Poisson model with p below 0.0001. Abundances of TCRs were expressed as counts per million after normalisation to the total number of TCRs sequenced in each sample. MAIT TCRs were defined by TRAV1-2 paired with TRAJ12, TRAJ20 or TRAJ33, and iNKT TCRs by TRAV10 paired with TRAJ18. VDJdb, accessed 1 November 2021, was searched for CMV, EBV and SARS-CoV-2 annotated TCRs, with TCRs annotated for multiple antigens excluded. TCRdb reprocessing: public reads trimmed at Q25 with fastp, clones called with MiXCR, in-frame beta chains kept. Rows are combined by CDR3 protein, so each entry shows the most common genes and DNA. The V and J calls were determined by TCRdb, not by the authors. In all, the sample holds 15,000 to 25,000 distinct CDR3 sequences, and approximately 4.4% of those were seen once. The ten largest make up 7% to 8.5% of the sample.

The TCR sequence derives from an adult who was a healthcare worker with PCR-confirmed SARS-CoV-2 infection or an uninfected control (not recorded which). The chain is made from TRBV24-1 and TRBJ2-7, with TRBD1 as a weak D call on 5 bases. Specimen: whole blood. The CDR3 region: CATGRVQIIYEQYF. In nucleotide form, the sequence is TGTGCCACCGGCAGGGTTCAGATTATCTACGAGCAGTACTTC.